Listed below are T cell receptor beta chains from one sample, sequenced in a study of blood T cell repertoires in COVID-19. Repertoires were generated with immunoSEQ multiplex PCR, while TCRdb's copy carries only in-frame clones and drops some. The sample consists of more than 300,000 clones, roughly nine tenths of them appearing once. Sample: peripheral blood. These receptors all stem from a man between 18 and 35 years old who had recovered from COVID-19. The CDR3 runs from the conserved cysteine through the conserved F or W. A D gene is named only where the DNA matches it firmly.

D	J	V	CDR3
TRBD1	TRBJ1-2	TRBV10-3	CAISDNRGGGYTF
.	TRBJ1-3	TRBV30	CAWWGQGNTIYF
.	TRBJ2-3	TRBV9	CASSEDSVSTDTQYF
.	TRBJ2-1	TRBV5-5	CASSLAQGGVFNEQFF
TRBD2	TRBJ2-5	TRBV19	CASTAREGRGETQYF
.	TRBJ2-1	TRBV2	CASNRGSYNEQFF
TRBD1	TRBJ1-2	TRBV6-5	CASSSPGTGLRGYTF
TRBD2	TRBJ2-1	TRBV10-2	CASGGLADNEQFF
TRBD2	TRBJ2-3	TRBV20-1	CSASTSGGAGSTDTQYF
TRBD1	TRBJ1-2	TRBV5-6	CASSLPSGTVDYGYTF
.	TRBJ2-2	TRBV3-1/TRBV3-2	CASSQDNRADTGELFF
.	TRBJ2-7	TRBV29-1	CSVEDTGDYEQYF
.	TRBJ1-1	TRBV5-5	CASQGGGMNTEAFF
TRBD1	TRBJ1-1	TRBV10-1	CASSAGTGGTEAFF
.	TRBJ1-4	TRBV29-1	CSVETSTNEKLFF
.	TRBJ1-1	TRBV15	CATSRNRDLNTEAFF
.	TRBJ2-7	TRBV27	CASRKPGESYEQYF
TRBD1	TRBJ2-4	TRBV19	CASSIGQADGNIQYF
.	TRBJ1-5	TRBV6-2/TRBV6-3	CASSYLKPGYSNQPQHF
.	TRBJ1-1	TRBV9	CASSGRGGEAFF
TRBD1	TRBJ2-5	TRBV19	CASSSSTGVETQYF
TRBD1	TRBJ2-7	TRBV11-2	CASSRTGNEQYF
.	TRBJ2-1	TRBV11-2	CASSQGGEQFF
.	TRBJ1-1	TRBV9	CASSVEPDLNTEAFF